One sample yielded the 13 T cell receptor beta chains listed below, sequenced in a study of Graves' ophthalmopathy and Graves' hyperthyroidism. For repertoire sequencing, the TCR beta CDR3 regions were amplified from RNA transcripts. RT-PCR in the first round used HTBI primers; a second-round multiplex PCR followed. MiXCR was run by TCRdb on the multiplex PCR reads, yielding one entry per CDR3 protein. The table lists over a million distinct CDR3 sequences, about two fifths of them singletons. Sequencing input: peripheral blood or thyroid tissue (not recorded which). The source is an adult man with Graves' hyperthyroidism.

The table lists this clonotype with a few counts. V gene TRBV6-2 or TRBV6-3 combines with J gene TRBJ2-5; the match to TRBD2 covers 8 bases. Germline loops: CDR1 MNHEY, CDR2 SVGEGT. CDR3 length equals 15 residues. V trimming: 2 bases; J trimming: 5 bases; junction bases outside the gene matches: 7. The CDR3 sequence is CASSYATSVWETQYF. CDR3 coding DNA: TGTGCCAGCAGTTACGCGACTAGCGTATGGGAGACCCAGTACTTC.

The table lists this clonotype with many counts. This rearrangement joins TRBV7-3 to TRBJ2-6, with TRBD1 matching over 7 bases. Germline CDR1 is SGHTA and CDR2 is FQGTGA. Unmatched junction bases numbered 7, after V lost 5 bases and J lost 0 bases. The CDR3 runs to 17 residues. CDR3 sequence reads: CASSDRQGISGANVLTF. The CDR3 DNA is TGTGCCAGCAGCGACAGACAGGGCATCTCTGGGGCCAACGTCCTGACTTTC.

Only a few counts were recorded for this clonotype. The chain recombines TRBV6-6 with TRBJ2-2; D gene ambiguous. This CDR3 comprises 13 residues. CDR1 MNHNY and CDR2 SVGAGI come from the germline V gene (reference sequence). Trimming took 7 bases from V and 1 from J, leaving 7 bases between them. The CDR3 DNA is TGTGCCAGCACTACTCAGAACACCGGGGAGCTGTTTTTT. Residues: CASTTQNTGELFF.

V is TRBV7-2 and J is TRBJ1-3, with a weak D call TRBD1 (6 bases). V gave up 7 bases and J gave up 0 bases, with 13 bases separating them. CDR3 length: 15 residues. Germline CDR1 and CDR2: SGHTA and FQGNSA. The CDR3: CASKMDSSSGNTIYF. DNA of the CDR3: TGTGCCAGCAAAATGGACAGTAGCTCTGGAAACACCATATATTTT.

In its sample, this clonotype was seen a few times. The V call is TRBV24-1, the J call TRBJ2-5; D might be TRBD2 (7 bases). Germline CDR1 reads KGHDR; CDR2 reads SFDVKD. The CDR3 has 16 amino acids. V was shortened by 8 bases and J by 5 bases, with 23 bases between the two germline ends. DNA of the CDR3: TGTGCCACCAAGTCCCACCGGAGGGGGGGCCGGGAGACCCAGTACTTC. The encoded protein is CATKSHRRGGRETQYF.

The chain has TRBV6-1 and TRBJ1-6; D gene ambiguous. CDR3 size: 12 residues. V lost 4 bases, J lost 10 bases, and 8 bases lay in between. Germline V gives CDR1 MNHNS, CDR2 SASEGT. The CDR3 sequence is CASSGARSPLHF. The CDR3 coding sequence is TGTGCCAGCAGTGGGGCTAGATCACCCCTCCACTTT.

This rearrangement joins TRBV28 to TRBJ1-2, with TRBD1 as a possible D gene (5 bases). Between the trimmed V and J ends, which lost 2 bases and 8 bases, there was a span of 15 bases. The CDR3 loop spans 14 amino acids. Germline V CDR1 and CDR2: MDHEN, SYDVKM. The CDR3 DNA follows: TGTGCCAGCAGTTTAGATCCCAAACGGGGCGGCTACACCTTC. This codes for CASSLDPKRGGYTF.

The chain employs TRBV5-6 and TRBJ1-2, with D possibly being TRBD1 (6 bases). Looked up from germline, CDR1 is SGHDT and CDR2 is YYEEEE. The V end was cut by 6 bases, the J end by 4 bases, with 13 bases between. This CDR3 region has 13 residues. CDR3 sequence reads: CASNKQGIYGYTF. In DNA form, the CDR3 reads TGTGCCAGCAACAAACAGGGAATCTATGGCTACACCTTC.

This clonotype was recorded at least ten times. This chain connects TRBV19 to TRBJ1-4; tentatively, D is TRBD1 (5 bases). This CDR3 is 14 amino acids long. Trimming pared 5 bases from V and 5 bases from J, leaving 12 bases between. Germline assignment: CDR1 LNHDA and CDR2 SQIVND (reference sequence). The CDR3, as DNA: TGTGCCAGTAGTCGCTGGGGGGAAAATGAAAAACTGTTTTTT. Translated, it gives CASSRWGENEKLFF.

This clonotype appeared many times. V and J are TRBV7-2 and TRBJ2-5; D is tentatively TRBD1 or TRBD2 (6 bases each). Germline V gene lookup returns CDR1 SGHTA and CDR2 FQGNSA. This CDR3 contains 16 residues. Between the trimmed V and J ends, which lost 7 bases and 4 bases, there was a span of 22 bases. The CDR3 loop is CASTLGRGRGGETQYF. Here the CDR3 DNA reads TGTGCCAGCACCCTCGGCAGGGGCCGGGGAGGAGAGACCCAGTACTTC.

This chain links TRBV7-2 with TRBJ2-7; 8 bases match TRBD2. The germline CDR1 and CDR2 sequences are SGHTA and FQGNSA. The ends lost 5 bases at V and 7 bases at J; junction bases unmatched: 7. This CDR3 is built from 13 residues. DNA for the CDR3: TGTGCCAGCAGCAGATCTGCGGGGGGTGAGCAGTACTTC. This gives the protein CASSRSAGGEQYF.

This clonotype appeared a few times. The CDR3 region has the DNA TGCAGTGCTAGTTGGGCTCAGGGGGCCGTCACTGAAGCTTTCTTT. This encodes CSASWAQGAVTEAFF. J is TRBJ1-1 and V is TRBV20-1, with TRBD1 matching over 8 bases. CDR3 length equals 15 residues. V shed 3 bases and J 4 bases; nucleotides not matched to a gene: 10. Germline CDR1 is DFQATT and CDR2 is SNEGSKA (reference sequence).

The V and J genes are TRBV7-3 and TRBJ2-1; 10 bases agree with TRBD2. Trimming cost V 5 bases and J 7 bases; bases outside gene matches: 14. The CDR3 loop spans 17 amino acids. Per germline, CDR1 SGHTA and CDR2 FQGTGA. The CDR3 DNA follows: TGTGCCAGCAGCCCAAAAAATCGGCTAGCGGGAGCGAATGAGCAGTTCTTC. This encodes CASSPKNRLAGANEQFF.